This T cell receptor (beta chain) derives from a study of blood T cell repertoires in COVID-19. The authors' processing: Reference gene primer amplification in the assay estimated nucleated cell counts. Sequenced by immunoSEQ multiplex PCR; TCRdb stores in-frame clones only, minus some. The DNA was the basis for D and trimming; V, J and clone size are from that table. The sample lists 120,000 to 150,000 clones; approximately 90% were seen once. Germline V gives CDR1 SNHLY, CDR2 FYNNEI. Trimming shortened V by 4 bases and J by 1 base, and 10 bases separated the two germline ends. This CDR3 contains 14 residues.

The receptor was isolated from a woman aged 80 or over with acute or convalescent COVID-19. Material: peripheral blood. V gene TRBV2 combines with J gene TRBJ1-1; D is perhaps TRBD1 (6 bases). The CDR3 spells CASSAVTGNTEAFF. In DNA form, the CDR3 reads TGTGCCAGCAGTGCCGTGACAGGGAACACTGAAGCTTTCTTT.